This TCR beta chain was sequenced during a study of blood T cell repertoires in COVID-19. Looking at the study overall: The United States, Italy and Spain provided the acute and convalescent COVID-19 samples. Nucleic acid was either cDNA or gDNA, and it came from T cells, B-cell-depleted T cells, or PBMCs.

TCRdb keeps only in-frame clones here, not all; method: immunoSEQ multiplex PCR. This sample has 60,000 to 90,000 clones; 80% to 90% occur once, and the top ten carry over 15%. CDR3 size: 15 residues. Trimming stripped 3 bases from V and 0 bases from J, with 9 bases between. Germline CDR1 MDHEN, CDR2 SYDVKM. The chain carries TRBV28 and TRBJ2-1; D gene ambiguous. The receptor's source is a human donor in a cohort sampled during active COVID-19. Source material: peripheral blood. The CDR3 DNA reads as TGTGCCAGCAGTTTCAGTAGCCGCTCCTACAATGAGCAGTTCTTC. Translated, it gives CASSFSSRSYNEQFF.